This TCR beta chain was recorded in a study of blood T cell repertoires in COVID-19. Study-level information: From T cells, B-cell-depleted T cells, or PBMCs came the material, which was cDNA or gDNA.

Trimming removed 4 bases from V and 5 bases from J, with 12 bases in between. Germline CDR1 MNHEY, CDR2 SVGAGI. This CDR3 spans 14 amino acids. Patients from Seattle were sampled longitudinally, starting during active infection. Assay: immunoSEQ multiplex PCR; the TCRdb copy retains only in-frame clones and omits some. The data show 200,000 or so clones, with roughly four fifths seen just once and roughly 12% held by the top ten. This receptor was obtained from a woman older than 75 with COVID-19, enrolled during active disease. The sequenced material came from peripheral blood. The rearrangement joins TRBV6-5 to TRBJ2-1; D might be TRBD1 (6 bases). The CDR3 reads CASSSRGRNNEQFF. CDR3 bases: TGTGCCAGCAGTTCCAGGGGAAGGAACAATGAGCAGTTCTTC.